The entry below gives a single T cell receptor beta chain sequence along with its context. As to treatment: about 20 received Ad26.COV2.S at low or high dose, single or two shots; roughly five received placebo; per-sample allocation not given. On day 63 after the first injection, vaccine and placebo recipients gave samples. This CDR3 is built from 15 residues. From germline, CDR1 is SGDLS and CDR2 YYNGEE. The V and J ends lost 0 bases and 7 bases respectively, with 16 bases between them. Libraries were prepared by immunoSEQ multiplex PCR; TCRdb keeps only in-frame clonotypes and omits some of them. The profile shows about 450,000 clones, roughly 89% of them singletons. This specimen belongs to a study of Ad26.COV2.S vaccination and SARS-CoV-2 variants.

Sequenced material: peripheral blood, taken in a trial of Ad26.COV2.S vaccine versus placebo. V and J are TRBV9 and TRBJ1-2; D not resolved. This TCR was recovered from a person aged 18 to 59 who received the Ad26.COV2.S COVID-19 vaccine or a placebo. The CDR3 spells CASSVVGSAGSGYTF. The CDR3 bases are TGTGCCAGCAGCGTAGTAGGTTCGGCGGGGAGTGGCTACACCTTC.